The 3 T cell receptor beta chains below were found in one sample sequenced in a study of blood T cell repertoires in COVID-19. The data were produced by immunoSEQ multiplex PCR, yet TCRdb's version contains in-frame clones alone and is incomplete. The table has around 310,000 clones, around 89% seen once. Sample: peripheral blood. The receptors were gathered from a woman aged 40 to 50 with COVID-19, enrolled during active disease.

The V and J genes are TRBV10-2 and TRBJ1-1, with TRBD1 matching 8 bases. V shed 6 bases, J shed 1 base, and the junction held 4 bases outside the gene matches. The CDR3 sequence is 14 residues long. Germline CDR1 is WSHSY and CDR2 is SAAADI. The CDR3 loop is CASSDRGTNTEAFF. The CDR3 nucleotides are TGCGCCAGCAGCGACAGGGGTACGAACACTGAAGCTTTCTTT.

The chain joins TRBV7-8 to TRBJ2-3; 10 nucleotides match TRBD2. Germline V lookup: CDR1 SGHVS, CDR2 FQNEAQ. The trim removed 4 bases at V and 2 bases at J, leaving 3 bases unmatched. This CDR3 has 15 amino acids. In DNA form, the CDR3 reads TGTGCCAGCAGCTCACTAGCGGGGTACACAGATACGCAGTATTTT. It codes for CASSSLAGYTDTQYF.

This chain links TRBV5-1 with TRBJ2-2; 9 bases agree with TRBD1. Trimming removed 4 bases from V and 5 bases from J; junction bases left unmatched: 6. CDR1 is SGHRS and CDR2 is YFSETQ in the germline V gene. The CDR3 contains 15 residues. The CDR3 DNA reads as TGCGCCAGCAGCGGCGGGACAGGGATAACCGGGGAGCTGTTTTTT. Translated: CASSGGTGITGELFF.